This T cell receptor (beta chain) originates from a study of Tregs in tolerant kidney transplant recipients. Unstimulated regulatory T cells (CD4+CD25+CD127-), CD4+CD25- non-regulatory cells, CD4 and CD8 cells were FACS-sorted from thawed PBMCs. Study conclusions and caveats: Biological reproducibility was not directly addressed, but technical replication error appeared minimal. Tregs expanded with activated donor B cells seemed most donor-specific.

Concerning this clone itself: Its antigen is undetermined.

Trimming cost V 5 bases and J 5 bases, with 16 bases left between them. Germline CDR1 LNHDA, CDR2 SQIVND (reference sequence). The CDR3 contains 14 residues. Repertoires were generated with immunoSEQ multiplex PCR, while TCRdb's copy carries only in-frame clones and drops some. This table has roughly 250,000 clones, about 86% appearing once. The sequence was obtained from a human donor in good health. The rearrangement uses TRBV19 and TRBJ2-7; D gene unclear. The sequenced sample was CD4+ T cells from blood. For the CDR3, the DNA is TGTGCCAGTAGTCCGTTCGCGGAATCGGACGAGCAGTACTTC. This sequence encodes CASSPFAESDEQYF.